The source of this TCR beta chain is a study of naive and memory T cell subsets. Study-wide results and limits: Naive and memory repertoire findings lacked a ground truth for validation. Naive and memory subsets had different power law exponents for TCR abundance. Especially in CD8 cells, naive repertoires contained a few larger clonotypes, possibly CD45RA-re-expressing memory cells.

Trimming took off 3 bases at V and 2 bases at J, with 11 bases between the two ends. CDR3 length: 15 amino acids. Regarding this clonotype: Its antigen is still unknown.

Both TRBC1 and TRBC2 were covered by a beta constant-region primer of two equimolar oligonucleotides. Nested alpha and beta constant-region primers with the SP2 primer drove four PCR rounds on ligated cDNA. TCRdb itself ran the UMI-ligation and nested PCR reads through MiXCR, one entry per CDR3 protein. The sample contains over 110,000 distinct CDR3 sequences, approximately 21% of which appear only once. Material: naive CD8+ T cells from blood. This chain uses TRBV12-3 or TRBV12-4 with TRBJ2-1; D ambiguous. This TCR came from a human donor in good health. The CDR3 loop reads CASSFTAETYNEQFF. CDR3 DNA sequence: TGTGCCAGCAGTTTTACGGCAGAGACCTACAATGAGCAGTTCTTC.